The clone carrying this TCR beta chain was found once. The antigen remains undetermined. The sample belongs to a study of T cells in localized non-small cell lung cancer. Sequencing used immunoSEQ multiplex PCR; TCRdb keeps in-frame clones, though not all of them. The table lists about 78,000 clones, approximately 84% of them singletons. Study observations and caveats: Within adjacent lung there appeared a median roughly 60 of the top 100 tumor clones. Measurement of T cell clonality placed uninvolved adjacent lung highest, above the level in tumor.

Germline lookup yields CDR1 SQVTM and CDR2 ANQGSEA. The ends lost 4 bases at V and 9 bases at J; junction bases unmatched: 6. The CDR3 runs 12 residues. The sample was peripheral blood, taken before any cancer treatment. This TCR came from a man aged 40 to 70 with stage I lung adenocarcinoma. The rearrangement uses TRBV29-1 and TRBJ2-1; 7 nucleotides line up with TRBD1. CDR3 sequence: CSVADGQVEQFF. CDR3 in DNA: TGCAGCGTTGCAGACGGACAGGTTGAGCAGTTCTTC.